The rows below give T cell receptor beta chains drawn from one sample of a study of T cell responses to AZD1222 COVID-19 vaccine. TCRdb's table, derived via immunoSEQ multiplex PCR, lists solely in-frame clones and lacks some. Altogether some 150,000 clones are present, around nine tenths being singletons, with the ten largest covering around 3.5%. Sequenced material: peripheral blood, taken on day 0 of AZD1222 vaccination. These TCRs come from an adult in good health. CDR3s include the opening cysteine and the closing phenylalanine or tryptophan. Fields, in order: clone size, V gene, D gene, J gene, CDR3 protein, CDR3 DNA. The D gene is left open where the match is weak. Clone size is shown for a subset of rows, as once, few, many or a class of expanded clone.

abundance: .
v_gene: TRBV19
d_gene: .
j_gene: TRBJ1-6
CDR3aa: CASSIRGWNSPLHF
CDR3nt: TGTGCCAGTAGTATACGTGGCTGGAATTCACCCCTCCACTTT

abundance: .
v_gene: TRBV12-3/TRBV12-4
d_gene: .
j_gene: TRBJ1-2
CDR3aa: CASSPGRDGYTF
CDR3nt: TGTGCCAGCAGCCCAGGAAGGGATGGCTACACCTTC

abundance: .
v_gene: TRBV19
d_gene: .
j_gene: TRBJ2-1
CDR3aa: CASNTGVSMHNEQFF
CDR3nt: TGTGCCAGTAATACTGGGGTTAGTATGCACAATGAGCAGTTCTTC

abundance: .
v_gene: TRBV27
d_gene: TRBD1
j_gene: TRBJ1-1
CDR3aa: CASRRTGGFGDTEAFF
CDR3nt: TGTGCCAGCAGACGGACAGGGGGCTTTGGGGACACTGAAGCTTTCTTT

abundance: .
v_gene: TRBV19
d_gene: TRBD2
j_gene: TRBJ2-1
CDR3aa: CASTQTSGGYYNEQFF
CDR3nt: TGTGCCAGTACCCAGACTAGCGGGGGATACTACAATGAGCAGTTCTTC

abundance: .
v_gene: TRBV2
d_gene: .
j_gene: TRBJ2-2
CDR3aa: CASREVATTGELFF
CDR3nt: TGTGCCAGCAGAGAAGTAGCGACCACCGGGGAGCTGTTTTTT

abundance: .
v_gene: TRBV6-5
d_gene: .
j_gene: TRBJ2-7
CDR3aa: CASEAGRSYEQYF
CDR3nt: TGTGCCAGCGAGGCGGGGAGGTCCTACGAGCAGTACTTC

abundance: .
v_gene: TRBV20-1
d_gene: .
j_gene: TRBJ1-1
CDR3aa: CSASIGMNTEAFF
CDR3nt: TGCAGTGCTAGTATAGGGATGAACACTGAAGCTTTCTTT

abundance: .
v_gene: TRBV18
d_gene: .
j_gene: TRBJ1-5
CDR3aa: CASSPQGNQPQHF
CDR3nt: TGTGCCAGCTCACCCCAGGGTAATCAGCCCCAGCATTTT

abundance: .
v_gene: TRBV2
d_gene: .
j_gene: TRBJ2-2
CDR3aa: CASSARGGELFF
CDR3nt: TGTGCCAGCAGTGCCAGGGGCGGGGAGCTGTTTTTT

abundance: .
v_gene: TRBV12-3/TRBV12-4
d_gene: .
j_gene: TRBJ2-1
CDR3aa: CASSFNGYNEQFF
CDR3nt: TGTGCCAGCAGTTTTAATGGTTACAATGAGCAGTTCTTC

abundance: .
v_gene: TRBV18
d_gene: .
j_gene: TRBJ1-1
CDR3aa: CASSPKSQGALNTEAFF
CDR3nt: TGTGCCAGCTCACCAAAGAGTCAAGGGGCATTGAACACTGAAGCTTTCTTT

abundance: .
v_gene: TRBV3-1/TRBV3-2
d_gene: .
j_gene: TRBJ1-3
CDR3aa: CASSQNSGNTIYF
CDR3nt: TGTGCCAGCAGCCAAAACAGCGGAAACACCATATATTTT

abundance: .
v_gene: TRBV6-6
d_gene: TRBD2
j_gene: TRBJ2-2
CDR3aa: CASRGTSAFTGELFF
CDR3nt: TGTGCCAGCAGAGGGACTAGCGCCTTCACCGGGGAGCTGTTTTTT

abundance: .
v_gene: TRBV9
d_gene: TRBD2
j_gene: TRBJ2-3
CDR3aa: CASGRGDHTDTQYF
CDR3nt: TGTGCCAGCGGGCGGGGGGACCACACAGATACGCAGTATTTT

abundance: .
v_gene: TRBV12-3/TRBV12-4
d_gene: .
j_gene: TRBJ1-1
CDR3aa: CASSLGRGWEAFF
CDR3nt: TGTGCCAGCAGTTTGGGCAGGGGTTGGGAAGCTTTCTTT

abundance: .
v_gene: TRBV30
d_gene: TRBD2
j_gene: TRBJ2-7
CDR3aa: CAWRRWGGRSYEQYF
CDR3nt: TGTGCCTGGAGGAGATGGGGGGGGAGGTCCTACGAGCAGTACTTC

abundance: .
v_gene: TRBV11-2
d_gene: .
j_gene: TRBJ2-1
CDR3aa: CASSWSGGAFSYNEQFF
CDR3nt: TGTGCCAGCAGCTGGAGTGGGGGGGCCTTCTCCTACAATGAGCAGTTCTTC

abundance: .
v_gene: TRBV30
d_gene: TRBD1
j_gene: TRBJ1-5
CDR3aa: CAWSQDTTPTGVQPQHF
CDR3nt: TGTGCCTGGAGTCAGGACACAACCCCTACAGGGGTACAGCCCCAGCATTTT

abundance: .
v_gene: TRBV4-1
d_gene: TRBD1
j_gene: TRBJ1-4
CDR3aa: CASSQLSGTGGREEKLFF
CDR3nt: TGCGCCAGCAGCCAGTTGAGCGGGACAGGGGGCCGGGAAGAAAAACTGTTTTTT

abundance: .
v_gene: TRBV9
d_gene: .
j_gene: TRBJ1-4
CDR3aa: CASSVGGRRNEKLFF
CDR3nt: TGTGCCAGCAGCGTAGGTGGGAGAAGGAACGAAAAACTGTTTTTT

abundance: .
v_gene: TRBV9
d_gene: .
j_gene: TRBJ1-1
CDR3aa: CASSVGSRGDTEAFF
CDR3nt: TGTGCCAGCAGCGTAGGTAGCCGCGGGGACACTGAAGCTTTCTTT

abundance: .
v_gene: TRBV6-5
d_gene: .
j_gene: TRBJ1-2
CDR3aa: CASRLQGANYGYTF
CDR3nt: TGTGCCAGCAGGCTACAAGGGGCCAACTATGGCTACACCTTC

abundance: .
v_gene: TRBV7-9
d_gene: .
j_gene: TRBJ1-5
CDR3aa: CATKPYRVGNQPQHF
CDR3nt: TGTGCCACCAAACCTTACAGGGTTGGCAATCAGCCCCAGCATTTT

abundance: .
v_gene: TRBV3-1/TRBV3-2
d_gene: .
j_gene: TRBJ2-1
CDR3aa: CASSQNGDAYNEQFF
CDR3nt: TGTGCCAGCAGCCAAAACGGGGATGCCTACAATGAGCAGTTCTTC

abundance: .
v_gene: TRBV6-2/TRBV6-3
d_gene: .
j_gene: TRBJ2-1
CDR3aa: CASSYLSSYNEQFF
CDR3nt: TGTGCCAGCAGTTACCTCAGCTCCTACAATGAGCAGTTCTTC

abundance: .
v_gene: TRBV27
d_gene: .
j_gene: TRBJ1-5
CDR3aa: CASRRGAKNQPQHF
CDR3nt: TGTGCCAGCAGGAGAGGGGCTAAGAATCAGCCCCAGCATTTT

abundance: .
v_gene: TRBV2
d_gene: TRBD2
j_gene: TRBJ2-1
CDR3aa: CASRGPGGAEQFF
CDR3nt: TGTGCCAGCCGCGGACCGGGGGGAGCTGAGCAGTTCTTC

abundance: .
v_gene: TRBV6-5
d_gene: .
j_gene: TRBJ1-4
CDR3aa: CASSPSQGTLEKLFF
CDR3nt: TGTGCCAGCAGTCCCTCGCAGGGGACGCTCGAAAAACTGTTTTTT

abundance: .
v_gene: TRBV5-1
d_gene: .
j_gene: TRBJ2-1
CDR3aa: CASSSGPAQFF
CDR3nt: TGCGCCAGCAGCTCAGGTCCGGCGCAGTTCTTC

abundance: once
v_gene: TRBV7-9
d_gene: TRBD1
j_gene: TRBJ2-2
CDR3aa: CASSLRDVRTGTTGGELFF
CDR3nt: TGTGCCAGCAGCTTACGAGATGTTCGGACAGGGACCACGGGCGGGGAGCTGTTTTTT